The rows below give T cell receptor beta chains drawn from one sample of a study of CD8 T cells in ankylosing spondylitis. TCRdb re-derived calls from the 5' RACE reads in MiXCR, one entry per CDR3 protein. The sample carries 150,000 to 200,000 distinct CDR3 sequences, approximately 12% recorded once. Source material: blood, either unsorted or a sorted T cell fraction (not recorded which). The receptors were gathered from a female donor with ankylosing spondylitis or in good health (not recorded which). The CDR3 runs from the conserved cysteine through the conserved F or W. D genes are given only for firm matches. A clone size is listed for some rows: how often the clone was seen (once, few, many), or a class if it is expanded.

size: many; V: TRBV7-9; D: TRBD1; J: TRBJ1-5; CDR3: CASSLGDSEGQPQHF; DNA: TGTGCCAGCAGCTTAGGGGACAGTGAGGGCCAGCCCCAGCATTTT
size: few; V: TRBV7-2; D: .; J: TRBJ2-5; CDR3: CASSSYYQETQYF; DNA: TGTGCCAGCAGCTCCTACTACCAAGAGACCCAGTACTTC
size: few; V: TRBV29-1; D: .; J: TRBJ1-2; CDR3: CSVELDPTGNYGYTF; DNA: TGCAGCGTTGAATTGGACCCAACCGGGAACTATGGCTACACCTTC
size: few; V: TRBV7-9; D: .; J: TRBJ2-7; CDR3: CASSDNNIQGSEQYF; DNA: TGTGCCAGCAGCGATAACAATATACAGGGAAGCGAGCAGTACTTC
size: many; V: TRBV5-5; D: TRBD1; J: TRBJ2-3; CDR3: CASSLGPGGGDTQYF; DNA: TGTGCCAGCAGCTTGGGTCCAGGGGGCGGGGATACGCAGTATTTT
size: many; V: TRBV4-1; D: .; J: TRBJ1-4; CDR3: CASSPELLGEKLFF; DNA: TGCGCCAGCAGCCCCGAATTGTTGGGTGAAAAACTGTTTTTT
size: many; V: TRBV7-9; D: .; J: TRBJ1-5; CDR3: CASSLESGRRNNQPQHF; DNA: TGTGCCAGCAGCCTGGAATCAGGGAGACGTAATAATCAGCCCCAGCATTTT
size: .; V: TRBV12-3/TRBV12-4; D: .; J: TRBJ2-7; CDR3: CASSTGSPYEQYF; DNA: TGTGCCAGCAGTACCGGCAGCCCCTACGAGCAGTACTTC
size: many; V: TRBV7-2; D: .; J: TRBJ2-3; CDR3: CASSLEFPDTQYF; DNA: TGTGCCAGCAGCTTAGAGTTTCCAGATACGCAGTATTTT
size: many; V: TRBV6-2/TRBV6-3; D: TRBD2; J: TRBJ2-1; CDR3: CASRHVAGGYNEQFF; DNA: TGTGCCAGCAGACACGTAGCGGGAGGGTACAATGAGCAGTTCTTC
size: many; V: TRBV12-3/TRBV12-4; D: .; J: TRBJ2-7; CDR3: CASSLNTRVGYEQYF; DNA: TGTGCCAGCAGTTTAAATACGCGGGTTGGCTACGAGCAGTACTTC
size: few; V: TRBV7-9; D: .; J: TRBJ1-1; CDR3: CASSPASGGNTEAFF; DNA: TGTGCCAGCAGCCCCGCTTCGGGGGGAAACACTGAAGCTTTCTTT
size: few; V: TRBV7-3; D: TRBD2; J: TRBJ2-7; CDR3: CASRQTSGSYEQYF; DNA: TGTGCCAGCAGACAGACTAGCGGCTCCTACGAGCAGTACTTC
size: many; V: TRBV10-3; D: TRBD1; J: TRBJ2-1; CDR3: CAISVGQPALNEQFF; DNA: TGTGCCATCAGTGTGGGACAGCCAGCCCTCAATGAGCAGTTCTTC
size: many; V: TRBV5-1; D: .; J: TRBJ2-1; CDR3: CASSPDSYNEQFF; DNA: TGCGCCAGCAGCCCCGACTCCTACAATGAGCAGTTCTTC
size: .; V: TRBV12-3/TRBV12-4; D: .; J: TRBJ2-3; CDR3: CASALGGGTDTQYF; DNA: TGTGCCAGCGCCCTGGGAGGTGGGACAGATACGCAGTATTTT
size: many; V: TRBV5-1; D: TRBD2; J: TRBJ2-1; CDR3: CASSHTSGSTGEQFF; DNA: TGCGCCAGCAGCCATACTAGCGGGAGTACAGGTGAGCAGTTCTTC
size: few; V: TRBV6-5; D: .; J: TRBJ1-5; CDR3: CASSYSGDSNQPQHF; DNA: TGTGCCAGCAGTTACTCGGGGGACAGCAATCAGCCCCAGCATTTT
size: many; V: TRBV29-1; D: TRBD2; J: TRBJ2-7; CDR3: CSVAGEGFYEQYF; DNA: TGCAGCGTTGCGGGGGAGGGATTCTACGAGCAGTACTTC
size: many; V: TRBV5-1; D: TRBD2; J: TRBJ2-1; CDR3: CASSLAPGEGREQFF; DNA: TGCGCCAGCAGCTTGGCCCCGGGGGAGGGCAGGGAGCAGTTCTTC
size: few; V: TRBV30; D: .; J: TRBJ2-7; CDR3: CAWSLISYEQYF; DNA: TGTGCCTGGAGTCTAATCTCCTACGAGCAGTACTTC
size: few; V: TRBV19; D: .; J: TRBJ1-2; CDR3: CASSTTFLGGYTF; DNA: TGTGCCAGTAGTACGACCTTTTTAGGTGGCTACACCTTC